The rows below give T cell receptor beta chains drawn from one sample of a study of a mutant IDH1 vaccine in newly diagnosed glioma. Profiling relied on immunoSEQ multiplex PCR, and the TCRdb table lists in-frame clones only, not all of them. In the table there are about 55,000 clones, 80% of which are singletons. Their cognate antigens are unknown. The sequenced sample was PBMCs, obtained from a glioma patient whose treatment included an IDH1 peptide vaccine. Receptors originate from a man in his forties with glioma. CDR3s include the opening cysteine and the closing phenylalanine or tryptophan. The D gene is left open where the match is weak. Only some rows state a clone size, as once, few, many or a class for expanded clones.

v_gene	abundance	d_gene	j_gene	CDR3aa	CDR3nt
TRBV7-9	few	.	TRBJ1-5	CASSRQENQPQHF	TGTGCCAGCAGCCGACAGGAAAATCAGCCCCAGCATTTT
TRBV4-1	.	TRBD1	TRBJ2-5	CASSKGTGTQETQYF	TGCGCCAGCAGCAAAGGGACAGGAACTCAAGAGACCCAGTACTTC
TRBV7-9	.	.	TRBJ2-7	CASSPTTLTQQYF	TGTGCCAGCAGCCCAACGACTCTTACGCAGCAGTACTTC
TRBV7-9	few	TRBD1	TRBJ2-1	CASSLLWTGGNEQFF	TGTGCCAGCAGCTTACTCTGGACAGGGGGCAATGAGCAGTTCTTC
TRBV6-1	.	.	TRBJ2-6	CASSEGSSGANVLTF	TGTGCCAGCAGTGAGGGGAGCTCTGGGGCCAACGTCCTGACTTTC
TRBV27	.	TRBD2	TRBJ2-7	CASSYQGLAGNYEQYF	TGTGCCAGCAGTTACCAGGGGCTAGCGGGTAACTACGAGCAGTACTTC
TRBV7-9	.	.	TRBJ1-6	CASTRSSYNSPLHF	TGTGCCAGCACCCGAAGCTCCTATAATTCACCCCTCCACTTT
TRBV5-1	.	.	TRBJ2-3	CASSYLDTQYF	TGCGCCAGCAGTTATTTAGATACGCAGTATTTT
TRBV5-3	.	.	TRBJ2-5	CARSFTGEPQETQYF	TGTGCCAGAAGCTTTACGGGGGAACCTCAAGAGACCCAGTACTTC
TRBV10-3	.	.	TRBJ1-2	CAISRTVPDGYTF	TGTGCCATCAGCCGGACGGTACCGGATGGCTACACCTTC
TRBV2	.	.	TRBJ2-7	CASGGTPYEQYF	TGTGCCAGCGGTGGGACTCCCTACGAGCAGTACTTC
TRBV6-5	.	.	TRBJ2-5	CASSPQGYQETQYF	TGTGCCAGCAGCCCACAGGGTTACCAAGAGACCCAGTACTTC
TRBV6-5	.	.	TRBJ1-1	CASSPGVSEAFF	TGTGCCAGCAGTCCAGGGGTTTCTGAAGCTTTCTTT
TRBV6-5	.	.	TRBJ2-2	CASSPAVTGELFF	TGTGCCAGCAGTCCGGCCGTCACCGGGGAGCTGTTTTTT
TRBV19	.	.	TRBJ2-5	CASSMRVQEGETQYF	TGTGCCAGTAGTATGCGGGTCCAGGAGGGGGAGACCCAGTACTTC
TRBV6-5	.	TRBD1	TRBJ1-5	CASSRRGLSNQPQHF	TGTGCCAGCAGTCGAAGGGGGCTGAGCAATCAGCCCCAGCATTTT
TRBV4-1	.	.	TRBJ2-7	CASSHGVGVSTGGQYF	TGCGCCAGCAGCCACGGGGTAGGGGTAAGCACCGGCGGGCAGTACTTC
TRBV18	.	TRBD1	TRBJ2-6	CASSLGQGRRAGANVLTF	TGTGCCAGCTCACTGGGACAGGGAAGAAGGGCTGGGGCCAACGTCCTGACTTTC
TRBV29-1	once	TRBD1	TRBJ1-2	CSVGRTGEGRPFYGYTF	TGCAGCGTTGGCCGGACAGGGGAAGGGAGGCCTTTCTATGGCTACACCTTC
TRBV6-5	.	.	TRBJ2-5	CASSYRQGREETQYF	TGTGCCAGCAGTTACAGGCAGGGGCGGGAAGAGACCCAGTACTTC
TRBV2	once	TRBD2	TRBJ2-5	CASNMGLAGDPQYF	TGTGCCAGCAATATGGGACTAGCGGGGGATCCCCAGTACTTC
TRBV7-8	.	.	TRBJ2-3	CASSLAASESDTQYF	TGTGCCAGCAGCTTAGCAGCTAGCGAGTCAGATACGCAGTATTTT
TRBV5-1	.	TRBD1	TRBJ1-2	CASSLGIGGYYGYTF	TGCGCCAGCAGCCTGGGAATAGGGGGCTACTATGGCTACACCTTC
TRBV25-1	.	.	TRBJ1-6	CASSEPWDSPLHF	TGTGCCAGCAGTGAACCTTGGGATTCACCCCTCCACTTT
TRBV11-1	.	TRBD1	TRBJ1-2	CASSFGTGGFYGYTF	TGTGCCAGCAGCTTCGGGACAGGGGGCTTCTATGGCTACACCTTC
TRBV2	few	.	TRBJ1-1	CASKATEHTEAFF	TGTGCCAGCAAAGCGACAGAGCACACTGAAGCTTTCTTT
TRBV30	.	TRBD2	TRBJ2-3	CAWSGGGAVAGGTTDTQYF	TGTGCCTGGAGTGGGGGTGGAGCCGTAGCGGGGGGTACCACAGATACGCAGTATTTT
TRBV19	.	.	TRBJ1-1	CASSNRAKDIRNTEAFF	TGTGCCAGTAGTAACAGGGCGAAGGACATTAGGAACACTGAAGCTTTCTTT
TRBV5-8	.	.	TRBJ1-5	CASSLRGTTDQPQHF	TGTGCCAGCAGCCTGAGGGGGACAACAGATCAGCCCCAGCATTTT
TRBV23-1	.	.	TRBJ1-3	CASSQWKPGAAGNTIYF	TGCGCCAGCAGTCAATGGAAGCCAGGGGCGGCCGGAAACACCATATATTTT
TRBV12-5	.	.	TRBJ1-3	CASSLTGSAGNTIYF	TGTGCTAGTTCTTTAACGGGGAGCGCCGGAAACACCATATATTTT
TRBV7-9	.	.	TRBJ2-1	CASSLSHYNEQFF	TGTGCCAGCAGCTTATCCCACTACAATGAGCAGTTCTTC
TRBV6-1	.	.	TRBJ1-1	CASSRRQGIPEAFF	TGTGCCAGCAGTAGGCGTCAGGGAATTCCTGAAGCTTTCTTT
TRBV14	once	.	TRBJ1-2	CASSRIRTENGYTF	TGTGCCAGCAGCCGTATCCGGACAGAGAATGGCTACACCTTC
TRBV7-2	.	TRBD2	TRBJ2-7	CASSSERLAGAYEQYF	TGTGCCAGCAGCTCCGAGAGACTAGCGGGGGCCTACGAGCAGTACTTC
TRBV10-2	once	.	TRBJ2-7	CASSRESYEQYF	TGCGCCAGCTCGAGGGAGTCCTACGAGCAGTACTTC
TRBV6-5	.	.	TRBJ1-4	CASSFEGGTNEKLFF	TGTGCCAGCAGCTTCGAGGGAGGGACTAATGAAAAACTGTTTTTT
TRBV7-9	few	.	TRBJ2-7	CASSLDWSEQYF	TGTGCCAGCAGCTTAGATTGGAGCGAGCAGTACTTC
TRBV9	.	TRBD1	TRBJ2-6	CASSFDRGTSGANVLTF	TGTGCCAGCAGCTTCGACAGGGGGACCTCTGGGGCCAACGTCCTGACTTTC
TRBV6-1	.	.	TRBJ2-7	CASSDTRREQYF	TGTGCCAGCAGTGACACGCGGCGGGAGCAGTACTTC
TRBV9	medium-sized	.	TRBJ2-2	CASSVGTGELFF	TGTGCCAGCAGCGTCGGGACCGGGGAGCTGTTTTTT
TRBV12-5	.	.	TRBJ2-7	CASGLNSYEQYF	TGTGCTAGTGGTTTAAACAGCTACGAGCAGTACTTC
TRBV5-1	hyperexpanded	.	TRBJ1-6	CASSPSEWLSKPLQLCSYNSPLHF	TGCGCCAGCAGCCCTAGCGAATGGCTATCTAAGCCTCTGCAGCTGTGCTCCTATAATTCACCCCTCCACTTT
TRBV7-6	.	.	TRBJ1-3	CASSLGGNTIYF	TGTGCCAGCAGCTTAGGAGGAAACACCATATATTTT
TRBV29-1	.	.	TRBJ2-7	CSVGGTPYEQYF	TGCAGCGTGGGGGGGACACCTTACGAGCAGTACTTC
TRBV7-9	.	.	TRBJ1-5	CASSGGPGAPSNQPQHF	TGTGCCAGCAGCGGGGGGCCGGGGGCCCCTAGCAATCAGCCCCAGCATTTT
TRBV9	.	.	TRBJ2-7	CASSVGRGFPYEQYF	TGTGCCAGCAGCGTTGGTAGGGGTTTCCCCTACGAGCAGTACTTC
TRBV7-9	.	.	TRBJ2-7	CASARGGPAYEQYF	TGTGCCAGCGCTAGGGGGGGGCCAGCCTACGAGCAGTACTTC
TRBV7-2	.	TRBD1	TRBJ2-7	CASSQPGQGGSYEQYF	TGTGCCAGCAGCCAACCCGGACAGGGGGGTTCCTACGAGCAGTACTTC
TRBV5-6	.	TRBD1	TRBJ1-1	CASSSAGQMIQNTEAFF	TGTGCCAGCAGTTCCGCGGGACAGATGATCCAGAACACTGAAGCTTTCTTT
TRBV11-2	.	.	TRBJ2-5	CASTARGILQETQYF	TGTGCCAGCACGGCCCGGGGCATCCTCCAAGAGACCCAGTACTTC
TRBV5-1	.	.	TRBJ1-2	CASSLDDNYGYTF	TGCGCCAGCAGCTTGGATGATAACTATGGCTACACCTTC
TRBV29-1	.	.	TRBJ1-4	CSVVANEKLFF	TGCAGCGTTGTAGCTAATGAAAAACTGTTTTTT